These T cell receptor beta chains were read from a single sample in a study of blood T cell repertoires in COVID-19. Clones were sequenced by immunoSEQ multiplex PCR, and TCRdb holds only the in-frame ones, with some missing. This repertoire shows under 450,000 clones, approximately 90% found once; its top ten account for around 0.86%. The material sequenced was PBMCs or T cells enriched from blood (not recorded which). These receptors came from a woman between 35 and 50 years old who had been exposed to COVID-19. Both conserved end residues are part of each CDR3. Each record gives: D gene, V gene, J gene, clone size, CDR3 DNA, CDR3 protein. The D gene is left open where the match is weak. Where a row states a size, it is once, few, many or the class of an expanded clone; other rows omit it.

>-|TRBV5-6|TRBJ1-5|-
TGTGCCAGCACCTCCAAGGGGCATCAGCCCCAGCATTTT
CASTSKGHQPQHF
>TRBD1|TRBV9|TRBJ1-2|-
TGTGCCAGCAGCGTAAGGGACAGTGTCTCCTATGGCTACACCTTC
CASSVRDSVSYGYTF
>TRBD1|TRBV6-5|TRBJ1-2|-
TGTGCCAGCAGTTTCCTACCGGGACAGGGGGCTAATGGCTACACCTTC
CASSFLPGQGANGYTF
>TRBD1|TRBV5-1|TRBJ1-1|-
TGCGCCAGCAGCTTGGAATGGGACAGGGGGCTGGGGAACACTGAAGCTTTCTTT
CASSLEWDRGLGNTEAFF
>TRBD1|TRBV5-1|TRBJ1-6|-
TGCGCCAGCAGCTTGGTAGGACAGGGTGCAAATTCACCCCTCCACTTT
CASSLVGQGANSPLHF
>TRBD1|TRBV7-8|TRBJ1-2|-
TGTGCCAGCAGCTTTGGGACAGCGGAGAACTATGGCTACACCTTC
CASSFGTAENYGYTF
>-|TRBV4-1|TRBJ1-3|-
TGCGCCAGCAGCCAAGACAAGGGGGGGGGAAACACCATATATTTT
CASSQDKGGGNTIYF
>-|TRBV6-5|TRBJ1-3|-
TGTGCCAGCAGTTACGTCAGGGGAGGGAACACCATATATTTT
CASSYVRGGNTIYF
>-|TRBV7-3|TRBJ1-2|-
TGTGCCAGCAGCTTAAAAAGAAACAGCAACTATGGCTACACCTTC
CASSLKRNSNYGYTF
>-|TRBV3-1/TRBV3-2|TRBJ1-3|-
TGTGCCAGCAGCCAAGATGGGGGACTCCTGCCCTCTGGAAACACCATATATTTT
CASSQDGGLLPSGNTIYF
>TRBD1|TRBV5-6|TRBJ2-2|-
TGTGCCAGCAGCCTCGACAGGGGAACCGGGGAGCTGTTTTTT
CASSLDRGTGELFF
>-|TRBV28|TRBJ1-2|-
TGTGCCAGCAGCACACCAGGGACACCCTATGGCTACACCTTC
CASSTPGTPYGYTF
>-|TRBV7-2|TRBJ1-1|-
TGTGCCAGCAGCTTAAGGCACGGTGCGGGGCGCTACACTGAAGCTTTCTTT
CASSLRHGAGRYTEAFF
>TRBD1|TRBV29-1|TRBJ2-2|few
TGCAGCGTTGACCTACAGGGGTCTGCAGGGGAGCTGTTTTTT
CSVDLQGSAGELFF
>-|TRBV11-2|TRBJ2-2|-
TGTGCCAGCAGCTTAACGACAGGTCCCGGGGAGCTGTTTTTT
CASSLTTGPGELFF
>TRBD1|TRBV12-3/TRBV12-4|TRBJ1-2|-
TGTGCCAGCAGTTTGACAGGGGTAAGGGGCTACACCTTC
CASSLTGVRGYTF
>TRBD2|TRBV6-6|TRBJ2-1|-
TGTGCCAGCAGTCATCCAAGGGGACTAGCGGGAAACAATGAGCAGTTCTTC
CASSHPRGLAGNNEQFF
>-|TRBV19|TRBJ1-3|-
TGTGCCAGTAGTCTCACCTTGGGCTTCGGAAACACCATATATTTT
CASSLTLGFGNTIYF
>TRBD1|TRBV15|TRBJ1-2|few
TGTGCCACCAGCCCTATTGGGGACAGGAGCGCTACGGGCTATGGCTACACCTTC
CATSPIGDRSATGYGYTF
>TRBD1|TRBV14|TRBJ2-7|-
TGTGCCAGCAGTTCCGGACAGGGGGACCACGAGCAGTACTTC
CASSSGQGDHEQYF
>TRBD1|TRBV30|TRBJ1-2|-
TGTGCCTGGAGCCCCTGGACAGGGGGCAACCTTAACTATGGCTACACCTTC
CAWSPWTGGNLNYGYTF
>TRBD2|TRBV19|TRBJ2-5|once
TGTGCCAGTAGTACGGTAGCCTCGGCGGGAGGGGGCGCGGAGACCCAGTACTTC
CASSTVASAGGGAETQYF
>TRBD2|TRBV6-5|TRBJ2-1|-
TGTGCCAGCACCCTGGACGGGGGGGTCTACAATGAGCAGTTCTTC
CASTLDGGVYNEQFF
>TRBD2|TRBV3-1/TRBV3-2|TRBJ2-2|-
TGTGCCAGCAGCCAATCGGGACTAGCGGCTCCAAGAGCCGGGGAGCTGTTTTTT
CASSQSGLAAPRAGELFF
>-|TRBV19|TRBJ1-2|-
TGTGCCAGTAGTATAGGGAGGGCAGCGCATGGCTACACCTTC
CASSIGRAAHGYTF
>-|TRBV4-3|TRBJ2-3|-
TGCGCCAGCAGCCACCCAGGCACAGATACGCAGTATTTT
CASSHPGTDTQYF
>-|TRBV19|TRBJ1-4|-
TGTGCCAGTTCGCGGGGAACTACAAGTGAAAAACTGTTTTTT
CASSRGTTSEKLFF
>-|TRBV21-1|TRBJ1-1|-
TGTGCCAGCAGCCCCGGCGGGAGGACTGAAGCTTTCTTT
CASSPGGRTEAFF
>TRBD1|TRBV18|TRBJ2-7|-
TGTGCCAGCTCACCCAGACAGGGTCCCTACGAGCAGTACTTC
CASSPRQGPYEQYF
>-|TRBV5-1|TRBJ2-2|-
TGCGCCAGCAGCTATCAAACACAAAGATTGAACACCGGGGAGCTGTTTTTT
CASSYQTQRLNTGELFF
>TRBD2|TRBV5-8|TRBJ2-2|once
TGTGCCAGCAACCCTGGGAGGGACACCGGGGAGCTGTTTTTT
CASNPGRDTGELFF
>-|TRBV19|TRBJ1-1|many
TGTGCCAGTAGTACGCTATCTCCTTCCACAGGGGAAGCTTTCTTT
CASSTLSPSTGEAFF
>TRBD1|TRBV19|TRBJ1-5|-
TGTGCCAGTAGTATCGGGACAGCCCTGGAGCCCCAGCATTTT
CASSIGTALEPQHF
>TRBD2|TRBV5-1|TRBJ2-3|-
TGCGCCAGCAGCGGACCGGGACTAGTGAGCACAGATACGCAGTATTTT
CASSGPGLVSTDTQYF
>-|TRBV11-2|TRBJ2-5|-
TGTGCCAGCAGCTTAGATCCTATAGAGAGGGGGATGGGCCAGTACTTC
CASSLDPIERGMGQYF
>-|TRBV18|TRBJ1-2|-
TGTGCCAGCTCACCGGATTCAGGGTTGGGCTACACCTTC
CASSPDSGLGYTF
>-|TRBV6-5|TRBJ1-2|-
TGTGCCAGCATGCAGACTACCTATAGCTACACCTTC
CASMQTTYSYTF
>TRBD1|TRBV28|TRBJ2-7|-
TGTGCCAGCACCCTGGGACAGGGGACCTCCTACGAGCAGTACTTC
CASTLGQGTSYEQYF
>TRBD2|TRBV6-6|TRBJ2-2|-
TGTGCCAGCAGTTATCGGGAGACTAGCCGAACCGGGGAGCTGTTTTTT
CASSYRETSRTGELFF
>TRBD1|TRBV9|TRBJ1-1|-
TGTGCCAGCAGCGCTCGACAGGGCGTGGGCACTGAAGCTTTCTTT
CASSARQGVGTEAFF
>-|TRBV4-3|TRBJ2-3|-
TGCGCCAGCAGCCAAGGTCAAAGCACAGATACGCAGTATTTT
CASSQGQSTDTQYF
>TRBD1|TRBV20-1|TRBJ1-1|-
TGCAGTGCTAGTAGACTGGGACAGGAGACCACTGAAGCTTTCTTT
CSASRLGQETTEAFF
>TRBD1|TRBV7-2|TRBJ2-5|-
TGTGCCAGCAGCTTAGAGGACAGGAGAGAGACCCAGTACTTC
CASSLEDRRETQYF
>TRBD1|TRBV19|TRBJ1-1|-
TGTGCCAGTAGTATCGGACAGGCGTTGAACACTGAAGCTTTCTTT
CASSIGQALNTEAFF
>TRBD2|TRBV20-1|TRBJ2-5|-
TGCAGTGCTAGTAACCCGGGACTAGGGGAGACCCAGTACTTC
CSASNPGLGETQYF
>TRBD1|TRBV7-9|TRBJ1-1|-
TGTGCCAGCAGCGATATGACAGGGTTAAGGCCCGCTTTCTTT
CASSDMTGLRPAFF
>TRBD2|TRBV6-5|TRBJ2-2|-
TGTGCCAGCAGTTACGTAGCGGGACGGGATACCGGGGAGCTGTTTTTT
CASSYVAGRDTGELFF
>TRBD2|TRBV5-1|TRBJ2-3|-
TGCGCCAGCAGCAAAAGCGGGGGGGCAAGCACAGATACGCAGTATTTT
CASSKSGGASTDTQYF
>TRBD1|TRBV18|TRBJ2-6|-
TGTGCCAGCTCACCACTCTTCGCCCAGGGGGCCTATTCTGGGGCCAACGTCCTGACTTTC
CASSPLFAQGAYSGANVLTF
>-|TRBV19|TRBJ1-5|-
TGTGCCAGCAAAGCCCAGGGAGGGAATCAGCCCCAGCATTTT
CASKAQGGNQPQHF
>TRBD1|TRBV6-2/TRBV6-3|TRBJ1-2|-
TGTGCCAGCAGCAAGACAGGGGCACTTTATGGCTACACCTTC
CASSKTGALYGYTF
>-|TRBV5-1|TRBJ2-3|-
TGCGCCAGCAGCTTGAGTAGTGCAGATACGCAGTATTTT
CASSLSSADTQYF
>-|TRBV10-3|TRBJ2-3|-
TGTGCCATCAGTGGGAGGGACACAGATACGCAGTATTTT
CAISGRDTDTQYF
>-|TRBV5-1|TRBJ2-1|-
TGCGCCAGCAGCTTGGGGACAGTCATAACGAGCAATGAGCAGTTCTTC
CASSLGTVITSNEQFF
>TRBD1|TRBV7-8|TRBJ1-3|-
TGTGCCAGCAGCCGAATTCCGGGACAGCCATATTTT
CASSRIPGQPYF
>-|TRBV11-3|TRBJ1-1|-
TGTGCCAGCAGCTTAGGGGCAGGGGTAGCTTTCTTT
CASSLGAGVAFF
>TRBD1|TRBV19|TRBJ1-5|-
TGTGCCAGTAGTCCTAATGTAGCAGGGGGGACAGGTGGGCAGCCCCAGCATTTT
CASSPNVAGGTGGQPQHF
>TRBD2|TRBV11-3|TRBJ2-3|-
TGTGCCAGCAGCTTGGGCGGGAGGGCCACAGATACGCAGTATTTT
CASSLGGRATDTQYF
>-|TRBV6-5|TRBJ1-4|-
TGTGCCAGCAGTTACTCGCCCAGGGGCCAGAATGAAAAACTGTTTTTT
CASSYSPRGQNEKLFF